This TCR beta chain derives from a study of blood T cell repertoires in COVID-19. Study context: Collection of acute and convalescent COVID-19 samples took place in the United States, Italy and Spain. PBMCs, B-cell-depleted T cells, or T cells provided the cDNA or gDNA that made up the material.

In the authors' workflow: Scientists estimated how many nucleated cells there were by amplifying reference gene primers. Sequencing was performed with immunoSEQ multiplex PCR; in TCRdb, only in-frame clones are kept and a portion is missing. D and trimming were read from the DNA, whereas the V and J calls and clone size are those reported in that table. The data contain 380,000 or so clones, 87% of them singletons. Trimming cost V 1 base and J 3 bases; bases outside gene matches: 6. CDR3 length: 15 residues. The germline CDR1 and CDR2 sequences are KGHSH and LQKENI. The chain employs TRBV18 and TRBJ2-7, with 7 positions matching TRBD1. Sequences were obtained from PBMCs or T cells enriched from blood (not recorded which). This TCR came from a man aged 25-45 years who had recovered from COVID-19. CDR3 in DNA: TGTGCCAGCTCACCACGTGGGACAGAACTCTACGAGCAGTACTTC. Amino acids: CASSPRGTELYEQYF.